A single sample gave rise to the 14 T cell receptor beta chains below, sequenced in a study of vaccination and CD4 T cells after COVID-19. Their specific antigens are unknown. The Oncomine TCR Beta short-read assay was what sequenced the DNA obtained from cultured CD4+ T cells. TCRdb passed the PCR reads through MiXCR, listing each CDR3 protein once. The sample records roughly 6,600 distinct CDR3 sequences, 45% to 65% being singletons. Regarding treatment: approximately 9-day PBMC culture with coronavirus spike peptide pools or control peptides (ViraFEST assay). Unexposed donor CD4+ T cells predated the COVID-19 pandemic, collected 2011-2018. Sequencing was performed on CD4+ T cells from blood, cultured in vitro. The receptors derive from a human donor in good health.

This clonotype was detected once. The J gene is TRBJ2-3, the V gene TRBV20-1; 11 nucleotides line up with TRBD1. The CDR3 has 14 residues. The J segment lost 6 bases and the V segment lost 6 bases, leaving 8 bases of the junction unmatched. Germline V gene sequence: CDR1 DFQATT, CDR2 SNEGSKA (reference sequence). In DNA form, the CDR3 reads TGCAGTGCGGGGACAGGGGGTCTCAGGGATACGCAGTATTTT. This codes for CSAGTGGLRDTQYF.

A few counts support this clonotype. This rearrangement joins TRBV15 to TRBJ1-2; no reliable D call. With 0 bases removed from V and 1 base from J, the gap between germline ends came to 9 bases. This CDR3 has 15 amino acids. Looked up from germline, CDR1 is LNHNV and CDR2 is YYDKDF (reference sequence). CDR3 amino acids: CATSRDLRINYGYTF. The CDR3 bases are TGTGCCACCAGCAGAGATTTGCGGATTAACTATGGCTACACCTTC.

The chain links TRBV20-1 to TRBJ1-5, with D possibly being TRBD1 (5 bases). V gave up 5 bases and J gave up 4 bases, with 18 bases separating them. The CDR3 spans 15 residues. In germline, CDR1 is DFQATT, CDR2 SNEGSKA (reference sequence). The CDR3 loop is CSARVGTLGNQPQHF. CDR3 DNA sequence: TGCAGTGCTCGAGTCGGGACGCTGGGGAATCAGCCCCAGCATTTT.

V is TRBV12-3 or TRBV12-4 and J is TRBJ2-5, with D possibly called TRBD1 or TRBD2 (5 bases each). With 4 bases removed from V and 7 bases from J, the gap between germline ends came to 10 bases. This CDR3 spans 12 amino acids. This CDR3 is CASSSEGRTQYF. CDR3 DNA: TGTGCCAGCAGTTCCGAGGGGCGGACCCAGTACTTC.

CDR3 region: CASSNPRVDAGRNTEAFF. The CDR3, as DNA: TGTGCCAGTAGTAACCCTCGGGTGGACGCAGGGAGGAACACTGAAGCTTTCTTT. The rearrangement joins TRBV19 to TRBJ1-1; D is perhaps TRBD1 (5 bases). The V end lost 4 bases, the J end lost 1 base, and 22 bases lay between the germline ends. In germline, CDR1 is LNHDA, CDR2 SQIVND (reference sequence). The CDR3 is 18 amino acids.

CDR3 sequence reads: CSVEGQEYNEQFF. The CDR3 bases are TGCAGCGTTGAAGGGCAGGAATACAATGAGCAGTTCTTC. The rearrangement links TRBV29-1 to TRBJ2-1; D ambiguous. V lost 1 base and J lost 4, with 8 bases in between. Germline CDR1 reads SQVTM; CDR2 reads ANQGSEA. The CDR3 consists of 13 residues.

The chain recombines TRBV7-2 with TRBJ2-2; D perhaps matches TRBD2 (6 bases). The CDR3 loop spans 14 amino acids. Germline V lookup: CDR1 SGHTA, CDR2 FQGNSA. V lost 4 bases and J lost 6, with 12 bases in between. The CDR3 DNA follows: TGTGCCAGCAGCTCCCAGGGACTTCCCGGGGAGCTGTTTTTT. It codes for CASSSQGLPGELFF.

The V and J genes are TRBV20-1 and TRBJ1-1; D unresolved. V dropped 5 bases and J dropped 1 base, with 14 bases sitting between them. Germline assignment: CDR1 DFQATT and CDR2 SNEGSKA (reference sequence). The CDR3 consists of 14 residues. The CDR3 spells CSAPDVRKNTEAFF. CDR3 bases: TGCAGTGCTCCGGACGTCCGGAAGAACACTGAAGCTTTCTTT.

There are a few counts of this clonotype. The chain combines TRBV7-2 with TRBJ1-1; D is undetermined. The CDR3 extends over 13 amino acids. Germline V gene lookup returns CDR1 SGHTA and CDR2 FQGNSA. Trimming removed 0 bases at V and 5 bases at J, with 7 bases between. Here the CDR3 reads CASSLARMTEAFF. The CDR3 DNA reads TGTGCCAGCAGCTTAGCCAGGATGACTGAAGCTTTCTTT.

This chain uses TRBV5-1 with TRBJ2-3; 14 bases line up with TRBD2. Germline V CDR1 and CDR2: SGHRS, YFSETQ. V trimming: 6 bases; J trimming: 8 bases; junction bases outside the gene matches: 8. The CDR3 consists of 15 residues. Written as DNA, the CDR3 is TGCGCCAGCAAGGGACTAGCGGGAGAATCTGGTACGCAGTATTTT. Protein: CASKGLAGESGTQYF.

On this clonotype itself: The CDR3 does not close with the conserved phenylalanine or tryptophan, likely indicating a read error. The chain couples TRBV15 to TRBJ1-2; 7 nucleotides match TRBD1. Germline CDR1 reads LNHNV; CDR2 reads YYDKDF (reference sequence). The CDR3 extends over 15 amino acids. The V and J ends lost 5 bases and 4 bases, in that order; junction bases with no gene match: 10. The CDR3 region is CATSGTGDPLYGYTC. CDR3 nucleotides: TGTGCCACCAGCGGAACAGGGGACCCTCTCTATGGCTACACCTGC.

The chain employs TRBV7-8 and TRBJ2-2; 11 bases are shared with TRBD1. Germline V lookup: CDR1 SGHVS, CDR2 FQNEAQ. After removal of 5 bases from V and 3 bases from J, the junction contained 17 bases not matched to a gene. The CDR3 extends over 20 amino acids. CDR3 sequence (DNA): TGTGCCAGCAGCACATTATCCTGGACAGGGGGCGGAATGTACACCGGGGAGCTGTTTTTT. Protein product: CASSTLSWTGGGMYTGELFF.

V is TRBV12-3 or TRBV12-4 and J is TRBJ2-2; D unresolved. The CDR3 sequence is 14 residues long. The V gene lost 5 bases and the J gene lost 0 bases, with 7 bases spanning the gap. In DNA form, the CDR3 reads TGTGCCAGCAGTCCCTTCCCGAACACCGGGGAGCTGTTTTTT. Amino acid sequence: CASSPFPNTGELFF.

In its sample, this clonotype was seen a few times. This CDR3 is CASSSIRGGSTEAFF. The CDR3 DNA reads as TGTGCCAGCAGTTCCATCCGCGGGGGCAGCACTGAAGCTTTCTTT. The rearrangement links TRBV27 to TRBJ1-1; maybe TRBD1 (6 bases). CDR3 length equals 15 residues. Trimming removed 4 bases from V and 4 bases from J, with 16 bases in between. The germline CDR1 and CDR2 sequences are MNHEY and SMNVEV (reference sequence).